The T cell receptor (beta chain) under discussion was sequenced for a study of T cells in Graves' hyperthyroidism and ophthalmopathy. General study results and limits: Ophthalmopathy prediction by the model preceded onset by a median roughly 6 months. In the blood, most expanded thyroid clonotypes above 0.001 appeared as well.

At least ten counts were recorded for this clonotype. Its antigen is not known. Amplification yielded TCR beta CDR3 regions, with RNA transcripts as the source. Using the HTBI primer set, a first-round RT-PCR was run on the TCR CDR3. TCRdb itself ran the multiplex PCR reads through MiXCR, one entry per CDR3 protein. The top ten hold 15% of the sample, which has roughly 700,000 distinct CDR3 sequences, about 18% seen once. The PBMCs were taken from more than 8 ml of fresh peripheral blood. The CDR3 covers 14 residues. V was pared by 8 bases and J by 2 bases, with 7 bases of the junction left unmatched. Germline CDR1 is SNHLY and CDR2 is FYNNEI.

The genes are TRBV2 and TRBJ2-3; 7 nucleotides align to TRBD1. This clonotype was obtained from a man between 45 and 60 years old with Graves' hyperthyroidism. Material: blood. The CDR3 DNA follows: TGTGCCAGCGGACCGGGACAGCCCACAGATACGCAGTATTTT. Translating it yields CASGPGQPTDTQYF.